This TCR beta chain was recorded in a study of beta chain features in type 1 diabetes. On the study more broadly: Patients did not differ from healthy donors in age, gender or cell yield.

The CDR3 has 15 residues. Germline V gene sequence: CDR1 SGHTA, CDR2 FQGTGA. V dropped 5 bases and J dropped 5; count of bases not matched to a gene: 9. This clone was counted only a few times. Its matching antigen is unknown. Reverse transcribing all isolated RNA meant expressed TCRB transcripts were sequenced. Sequencing used immunoSEQ multiplex PCR; TCRdb keeps in-frame clones, though not all of them. The table records around 250,000 clones, around 24% of them present only once. Overall study results and limits: The question left open here concerned HLA type influencing TCRB rearrangement. Moderate but significant shortening of TCRB CDR3s was recorded in all four CD4+ subsets from Type 1 diabetes patients. Patients with type 1 diabetes showed fewer VDJ junction insertions and more deletions. Cells with high TCR expression could be over-represented when cDNA is sequenced.

The chain employs TRBV7-3 and TRBJ2-1; 7 bases are shared with TRBD2. Sequenced sample: naive CD4+ T cells from blood. The sequence was collected from a woman aged 25-40 years with type 1 diabetes. The CDR3 DNA is TGTGCCAGCAGCCTATACACTAGCGAAGACAATGAGCAGTTCTTC. As protein: CASSLYTSEDNEQFF. Using reference TRBV7-3 and TRBJ2-1 for the parts outside the CDR3, the full variable domain is GAGVSQTPSNKVTEKGKYVELRCDPISGHTALYWYRQSLGQGPEFLIYFQGTGAADDSGLPNDRFFAVRPEGSVSTLKIQRTERGDSAVYLCASSLYTSEDNEQFFGPGTRLTVL.